The T cell receptor beta chain described here comes from a study of CXCR3-negative and CXCR3-positive naive CD8 T cells. Phenotypically, naive CD8+ T cells corresponded to CD45RO-CCR7+CD27+CD95-. The TRB libraries of cDNA were built by UMI-labeled 5' RACE. TCRdb reworked the 5' RACE reads into one entry per CDR3 protein, no DNA. This specimen shows around 80,000 distinct CDR3 sequences; the ten leading clones hold roughly 0.59%. On this clonotype: Its antigen is unidentified.

Notes on the study in general: Fresh PBMCs served for most assays, and CXCR3 expression fell partially after cryopreservation. CXCR3-expressing naive cells carried TRB CDR3s more hydrophobic than those of CXCR3-negative naive cells. Unlike memory cells, which differed, naive CXCR3-negative and CXCR3-positive cells had similar TRBV-TRBJ usage.

The receptor was isolated from a human donor in good health. Some clones in this sample may be carry-over from other donors' samples. Sequenced: naive CXCR3+ CD8+ T cells from blood. The subset denotes: CD45RO-CCR7+CD27+CD95- naive CD8+ T cells expressing CXCR3 (TNR3+).

This chain's CDR3 is CASSLTPRNEQFF. The rearrangement uses TRBV5-1 and TRBJ2-1. Germline-derived CDR1 and CDR2 are SGHRS and YFSETQ. CDR3 length: 13 residues.